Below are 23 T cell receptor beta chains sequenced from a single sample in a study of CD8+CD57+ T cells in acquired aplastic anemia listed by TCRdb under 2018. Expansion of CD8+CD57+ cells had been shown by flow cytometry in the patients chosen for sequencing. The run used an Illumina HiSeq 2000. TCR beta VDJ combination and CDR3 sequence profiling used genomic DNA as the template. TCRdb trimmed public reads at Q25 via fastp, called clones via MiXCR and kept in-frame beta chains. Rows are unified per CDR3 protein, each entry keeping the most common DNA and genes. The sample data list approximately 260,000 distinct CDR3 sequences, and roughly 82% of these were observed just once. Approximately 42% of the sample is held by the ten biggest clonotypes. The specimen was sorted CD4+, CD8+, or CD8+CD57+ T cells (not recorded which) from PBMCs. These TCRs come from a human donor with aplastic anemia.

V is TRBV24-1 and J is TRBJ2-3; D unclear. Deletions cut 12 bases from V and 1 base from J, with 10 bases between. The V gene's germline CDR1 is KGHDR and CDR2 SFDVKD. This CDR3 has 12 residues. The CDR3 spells CASQAGTDTQYF. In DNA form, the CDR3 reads TGTGCCTCCCAGGCCGGCACAGATACGCAGTATTTT.

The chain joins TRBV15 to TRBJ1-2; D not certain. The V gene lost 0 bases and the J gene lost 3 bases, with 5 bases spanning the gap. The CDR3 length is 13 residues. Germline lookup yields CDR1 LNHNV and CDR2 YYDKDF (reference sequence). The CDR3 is CATSRERDYGYTF. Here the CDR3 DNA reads TGTGCCACCAGCAGAGAGAGAGACTATGGCTACACCTTC.

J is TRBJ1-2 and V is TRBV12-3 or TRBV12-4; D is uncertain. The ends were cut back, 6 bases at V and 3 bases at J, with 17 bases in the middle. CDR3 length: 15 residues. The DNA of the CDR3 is TGTGCCAGCAGCTTTACCGACCCCCGGGACTATGGCTACACCTTC. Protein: CASSFTDPRDYGYTF.

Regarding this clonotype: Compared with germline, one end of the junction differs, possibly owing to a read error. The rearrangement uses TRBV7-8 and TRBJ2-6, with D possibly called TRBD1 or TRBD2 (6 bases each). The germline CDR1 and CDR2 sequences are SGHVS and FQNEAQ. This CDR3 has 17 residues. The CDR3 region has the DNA TGTGCCAGCACCTTAGGGGGAGGCCCCTATACGCAGAATGTCCTGACTTTC. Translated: CASTLGGGPYTQNVLTF. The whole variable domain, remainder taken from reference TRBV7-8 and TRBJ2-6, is GAGVSQSPRYKVAKRGQDVALRCDPISGHVSLFWYQQALGQGPEFLTYFQNEAQLDKSGLPSDRFFAERPEGSVSTLKIQRTQQEDSAVYLCASTLGGGPYTQNVLTFGAGSRLTVL.

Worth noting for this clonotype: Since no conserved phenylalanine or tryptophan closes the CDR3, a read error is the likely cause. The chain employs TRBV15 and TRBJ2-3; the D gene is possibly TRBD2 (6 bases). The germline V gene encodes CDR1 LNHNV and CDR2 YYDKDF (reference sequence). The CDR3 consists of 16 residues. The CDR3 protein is CASSRDSQGGTVTQYS. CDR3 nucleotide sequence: TGCGCCAGCAGCAGAGATAGCCAGGGAGGCACAGTTACCCAGTATTCG.

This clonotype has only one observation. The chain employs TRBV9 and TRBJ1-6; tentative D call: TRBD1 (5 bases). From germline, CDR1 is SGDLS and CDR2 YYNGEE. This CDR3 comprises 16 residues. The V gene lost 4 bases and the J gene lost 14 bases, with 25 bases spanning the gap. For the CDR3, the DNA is TGTGCCAGCAGCCTGGGGGAGGGCGGCGATACTTCGTCCCTCCACTTT. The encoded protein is CASSLGEGGDTSSLHF.

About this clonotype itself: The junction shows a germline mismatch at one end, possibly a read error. This CDR3 reads CASSLWVLPARDNF. The CDR3 nucleotides read TGTGCCAGCAGCCTCTGGGTTCTTCCCGCCAGGGACAATTTT. The J gene is TRBJ2-3, the V gene TRBV9; possible D gene TRBD1, 6 bases. The CDR3 totals 14 residues. CDR1 and CDR2 (germline): SGDLS, YYNGEE.

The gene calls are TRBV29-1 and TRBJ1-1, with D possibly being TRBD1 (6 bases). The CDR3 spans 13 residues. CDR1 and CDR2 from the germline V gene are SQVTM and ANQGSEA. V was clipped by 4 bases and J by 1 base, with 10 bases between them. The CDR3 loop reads CSVGGGPNTEAFF. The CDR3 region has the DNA TGCAGCGTTGGTGGGGGGCCGAACACTGAAGCTTTCTTT.

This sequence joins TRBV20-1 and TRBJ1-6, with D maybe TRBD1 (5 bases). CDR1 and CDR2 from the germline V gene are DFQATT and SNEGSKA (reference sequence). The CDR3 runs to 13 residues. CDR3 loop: CSVNGGEINALHF. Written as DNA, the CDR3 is TGCAGCGTCAACGGGGGGGAGATTAATGCCCTCCACTTT.

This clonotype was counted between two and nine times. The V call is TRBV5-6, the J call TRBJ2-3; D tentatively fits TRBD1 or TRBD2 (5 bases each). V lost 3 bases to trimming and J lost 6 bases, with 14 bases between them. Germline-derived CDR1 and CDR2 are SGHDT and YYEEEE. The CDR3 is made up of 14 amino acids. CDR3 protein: CASSSTGGPDTQYF. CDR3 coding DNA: TGTGCCAGCAGCTCAACAGGAGGTCCCGATACGCAGTATTTT.

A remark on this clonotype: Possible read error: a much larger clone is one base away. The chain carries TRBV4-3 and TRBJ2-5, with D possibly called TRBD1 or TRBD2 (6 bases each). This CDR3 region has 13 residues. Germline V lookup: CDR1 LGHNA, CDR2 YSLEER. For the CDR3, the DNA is TGCGCCAGCAGCCATACAGGGACTCAGCCCCAGTGCTTC. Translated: CASSHTGTQPQCF.

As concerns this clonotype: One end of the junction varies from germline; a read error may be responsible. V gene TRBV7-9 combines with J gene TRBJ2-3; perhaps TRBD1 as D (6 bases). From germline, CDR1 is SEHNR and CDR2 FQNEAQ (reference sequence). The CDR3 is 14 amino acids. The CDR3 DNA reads TGTGCCAGCAGCCCCGGGGCAGGGGACGACACAGATAATTTT. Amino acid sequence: CASSPGAGDDTDNF.

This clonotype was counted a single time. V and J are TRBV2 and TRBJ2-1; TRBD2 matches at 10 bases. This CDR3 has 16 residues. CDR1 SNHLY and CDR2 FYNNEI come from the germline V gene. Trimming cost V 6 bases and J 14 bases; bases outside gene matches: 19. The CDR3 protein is CASSFQSSGGSGSEFF. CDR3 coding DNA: TGTGCCAGCAGCTTTCAAAGTAGCGGGGGGAGCGGTTCGGAGTTCTTC.

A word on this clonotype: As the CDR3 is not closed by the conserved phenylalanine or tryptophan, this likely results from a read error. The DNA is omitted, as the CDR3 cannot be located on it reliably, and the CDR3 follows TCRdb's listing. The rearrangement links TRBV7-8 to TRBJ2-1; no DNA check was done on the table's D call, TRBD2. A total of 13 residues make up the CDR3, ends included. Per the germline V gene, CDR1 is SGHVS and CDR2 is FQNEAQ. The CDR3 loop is CASSDAGSHEKFY.

CDR3 region: CASGGSTVVLNNAAFF. The CDR3 DNA reads as TGTGCCAGCGGCGGGAGTACAGTCGTTTTGAACAATGCAGCTTTCTTT. This rearrangement joins TRBV7-9 to TRBJ1-1, with D hard to call. V was pared by 8 bases and J by 10 bases, with 29 bases between. The CDR3 is 16 residues long. Germline V gives CDR1 SEHNR, CDR2 FQNEAQ (reference sequence).

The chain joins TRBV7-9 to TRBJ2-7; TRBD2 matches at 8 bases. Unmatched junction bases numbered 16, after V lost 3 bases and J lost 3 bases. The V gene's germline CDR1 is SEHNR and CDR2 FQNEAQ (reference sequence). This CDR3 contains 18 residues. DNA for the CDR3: TGTGCCAGCAGCTTTCAAAGAAGCGGGAGAACCCATGACTACGAGCAGTACGTC. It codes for CASSFQRSGRTHDYEQYV.

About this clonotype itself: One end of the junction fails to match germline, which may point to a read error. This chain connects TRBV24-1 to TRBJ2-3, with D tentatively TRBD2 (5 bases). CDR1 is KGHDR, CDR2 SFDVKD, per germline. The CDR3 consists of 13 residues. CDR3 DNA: TGTGCCACCTTGGCAGGAGGCCCCGGGGAGCAGTTTTTT. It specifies CATLAGGPGEQFF.

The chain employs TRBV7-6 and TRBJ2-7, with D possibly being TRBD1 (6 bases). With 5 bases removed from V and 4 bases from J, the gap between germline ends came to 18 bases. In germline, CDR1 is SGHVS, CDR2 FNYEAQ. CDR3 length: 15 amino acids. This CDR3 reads CASSLQGQGVYEQYF. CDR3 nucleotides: TGTGCCAGCAGCCTACAGGGACAAGGCGTTTACGAGCAGTACTTC.

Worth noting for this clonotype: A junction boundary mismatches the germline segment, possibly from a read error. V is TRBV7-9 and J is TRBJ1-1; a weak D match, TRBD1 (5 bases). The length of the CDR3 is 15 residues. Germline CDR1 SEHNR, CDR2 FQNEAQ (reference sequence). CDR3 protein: CASSLAGSYGANALF. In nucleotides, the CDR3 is TGTGCCAGCAGCTTAGCGGGGAGCTACGGGGCCAACGCCCTCTTT.

CDR3 DNA: TGTGCCACCAGCAGCGGCAGCGGCAATTCACCCCTCCACTTT. It codes for CATSSGSGNSPLHF. This chain uses TRBV15 with TRBJ1-6; no definite D call. Trimming shortened V by 3 bases and J by 7 bases, and 10 bases separated the two germline ends. Germline values: CDR1 LNHNV, CDR2 YYDKDF (reference sequence). The CDR3 length is 14 residues.

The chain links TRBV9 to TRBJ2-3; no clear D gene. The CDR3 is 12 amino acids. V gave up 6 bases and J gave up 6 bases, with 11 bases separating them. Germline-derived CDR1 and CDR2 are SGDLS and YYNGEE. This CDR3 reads CASTVGPDTQYF. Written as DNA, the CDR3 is TGTGCCAGCACGGTAGGGCCCGATACGCAGTATTTT.

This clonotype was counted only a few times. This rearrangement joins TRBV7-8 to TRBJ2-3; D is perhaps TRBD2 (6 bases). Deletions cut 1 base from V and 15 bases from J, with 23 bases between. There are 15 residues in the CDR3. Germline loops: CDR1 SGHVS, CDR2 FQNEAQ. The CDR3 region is CASSLGGGPDTPYYF. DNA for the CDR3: TGTGCCAGCAGCTTAGGGGGAGGTCCCGATACGCCGTATTATTTT.

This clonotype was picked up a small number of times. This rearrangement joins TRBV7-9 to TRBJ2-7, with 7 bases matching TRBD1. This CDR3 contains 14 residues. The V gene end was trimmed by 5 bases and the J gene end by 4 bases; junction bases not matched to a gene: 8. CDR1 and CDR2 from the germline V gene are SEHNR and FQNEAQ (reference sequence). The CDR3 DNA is TGTGCCAGCAGCACCGCGACAGGGCGGTACGAGCAGTACTTC. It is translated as CASSTATGRYEQYF.